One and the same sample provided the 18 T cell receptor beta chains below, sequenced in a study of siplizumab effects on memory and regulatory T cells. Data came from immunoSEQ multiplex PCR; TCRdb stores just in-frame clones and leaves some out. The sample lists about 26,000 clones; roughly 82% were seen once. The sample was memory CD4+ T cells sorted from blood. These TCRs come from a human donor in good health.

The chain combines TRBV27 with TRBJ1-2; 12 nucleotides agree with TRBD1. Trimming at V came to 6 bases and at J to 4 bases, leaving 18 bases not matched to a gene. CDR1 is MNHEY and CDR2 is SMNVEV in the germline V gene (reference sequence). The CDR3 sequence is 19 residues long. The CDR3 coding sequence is TGTGCCAGCAGCCCGATCTTTGGGACAGGGGGCCGCGAAGGCTATGGCTACACCTTC. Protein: CASSPIFGTGGREGYGYTF.

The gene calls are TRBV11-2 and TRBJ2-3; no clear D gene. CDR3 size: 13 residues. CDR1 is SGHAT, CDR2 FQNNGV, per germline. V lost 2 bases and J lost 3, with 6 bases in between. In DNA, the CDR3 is TGTGCCAGCAGCTTAAAGGTTACAGATACGCAGTATTTT. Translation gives CASSLKVTDTQYF.

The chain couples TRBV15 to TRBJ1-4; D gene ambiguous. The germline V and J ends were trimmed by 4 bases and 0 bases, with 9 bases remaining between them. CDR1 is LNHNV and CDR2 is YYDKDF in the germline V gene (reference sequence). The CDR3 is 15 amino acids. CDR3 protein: CATSTGLPTNEKLFF. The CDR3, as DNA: TGTGCCACCAGCACCGGGCTACCAACTAATGAAAAACTGTTTTTT.

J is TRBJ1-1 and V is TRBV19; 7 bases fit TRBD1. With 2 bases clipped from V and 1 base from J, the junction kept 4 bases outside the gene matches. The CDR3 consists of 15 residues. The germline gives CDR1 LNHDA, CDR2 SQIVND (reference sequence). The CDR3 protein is CASSITGVKNTEAFF. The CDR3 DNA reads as TGTGCCAGTAGTATAACAGGGGTAAAGAACACTGAAGCTTTCTTT.

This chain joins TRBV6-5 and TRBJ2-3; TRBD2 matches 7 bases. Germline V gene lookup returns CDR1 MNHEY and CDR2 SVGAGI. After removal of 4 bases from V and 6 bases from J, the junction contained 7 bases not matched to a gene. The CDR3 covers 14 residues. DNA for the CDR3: TGTGCCAGCAGTTCGCTGACCGGGAGGGATACGCAGTATTTT. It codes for CASSSLTGRDTQYF.

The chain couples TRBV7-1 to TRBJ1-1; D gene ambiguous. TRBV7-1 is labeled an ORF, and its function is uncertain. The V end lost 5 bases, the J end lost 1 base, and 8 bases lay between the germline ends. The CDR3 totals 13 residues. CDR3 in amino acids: CASSRTGNTEAFF. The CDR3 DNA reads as TGTGCCAGCAGCAGGACGGGGAACACTGAAGCTTTCTTT.

The CDR3 sequence is CASSHRDQPQHF. DNA of the CDR3: TGTGCCAGCTCCCACAGGGATCAGCCCCAGCATTTT. J is TRBJ1-5 and V is TRBV19, with a tentative D call TRBD1 (6 bases). V was cut by 9 bases and J by 5 bases, with 11 bases left in between. From germline, CDR1 is LNHDA and CDR2 SQIVND (reference sequence). This CDR3 contains 12 residues. Full variable domain (outside the CDR3, taken from reference TRBV19 and TRBJ1-5): DGGITQSPKYLFRKEGQNVTLSCEQNLNHDAMYWYRQDPGQGLRLIYYSQIVNDFQKGDIAEGYSVSREKKESFPLTVTSAQKNPTAFYLCASSHRDQPQHFGDGTRLSIL.

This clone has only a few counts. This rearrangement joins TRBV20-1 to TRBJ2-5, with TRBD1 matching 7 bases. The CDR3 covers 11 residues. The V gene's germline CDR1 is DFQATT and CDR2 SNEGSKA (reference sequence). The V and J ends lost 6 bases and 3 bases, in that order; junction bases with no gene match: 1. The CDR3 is CSADREETQYF. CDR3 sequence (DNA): TGCAGTGCCGACAGGGAAGAGACCCAGTACTTC.

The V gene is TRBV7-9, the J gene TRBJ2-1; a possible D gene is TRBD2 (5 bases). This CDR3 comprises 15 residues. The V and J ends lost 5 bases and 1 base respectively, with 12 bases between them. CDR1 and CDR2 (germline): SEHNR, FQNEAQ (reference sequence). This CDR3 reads CASSLLGKSYNEQFF. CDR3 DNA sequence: TGTGCCAGCAGCCTACTCGGGAAGTCCTACAATGAGCAGTTCTTC.

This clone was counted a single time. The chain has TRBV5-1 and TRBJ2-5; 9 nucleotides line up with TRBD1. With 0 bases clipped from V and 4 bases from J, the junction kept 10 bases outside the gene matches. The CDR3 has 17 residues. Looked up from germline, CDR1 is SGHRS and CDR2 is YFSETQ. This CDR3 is CASSLGTGVVALETQYF. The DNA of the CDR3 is TGCGCCAGCAGCTTGGGGACAGGGGTTGTAGCTTTAGAGACCCAGTACTTC.

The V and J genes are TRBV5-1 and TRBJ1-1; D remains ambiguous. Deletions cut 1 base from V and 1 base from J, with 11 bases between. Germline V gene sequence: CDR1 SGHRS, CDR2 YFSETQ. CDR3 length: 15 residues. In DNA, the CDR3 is TGCGCCAGCAGCTTGAAACTCCAGTCGAACACTGAAGCTTTCTTT. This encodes CASSLKLQSNTEAFF.

CDR3 bases: TGTGCCAGCAGCTTAGGACTAGCGGGAGTGGCGCAGTACTTC. Its translation: CASSLGLAGVAQYF. The rearrangement joins TRBV7-2 to TRBJ2-7, with TRBD2 matching over 12 bases. Germline assignment: CDR1 SGHTA and CDR2 FQGNSA. The CDR3 runs to 14 residues. Trimming removed 1 base from V and 9 bases from J; junction bases left unmatched: 4.

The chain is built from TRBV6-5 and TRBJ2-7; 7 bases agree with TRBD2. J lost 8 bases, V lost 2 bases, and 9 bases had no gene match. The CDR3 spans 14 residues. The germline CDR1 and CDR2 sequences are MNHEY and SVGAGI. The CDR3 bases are TGTGCCAGCAGTTACGGGCGGGAGATGGATAAGCAGTACTTC. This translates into CASSYGREMDKQYF.

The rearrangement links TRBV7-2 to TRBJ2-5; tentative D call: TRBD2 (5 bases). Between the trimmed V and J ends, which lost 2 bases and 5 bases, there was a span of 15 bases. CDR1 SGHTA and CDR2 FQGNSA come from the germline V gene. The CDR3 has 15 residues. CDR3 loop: CASSLSRSIAETQYF. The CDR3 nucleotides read TGTGCCAGCAGCTTAAGTCGGTCGATAGCGGAGACCCAGTACTTC.

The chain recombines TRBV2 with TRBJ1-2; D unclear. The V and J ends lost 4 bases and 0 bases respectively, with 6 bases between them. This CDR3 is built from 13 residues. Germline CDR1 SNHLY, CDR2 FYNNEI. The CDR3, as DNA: TGTGCCAGCAGTGTCGAAGCTAACTATGGCTACACCTTC. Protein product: CASSVEANYGYTF.

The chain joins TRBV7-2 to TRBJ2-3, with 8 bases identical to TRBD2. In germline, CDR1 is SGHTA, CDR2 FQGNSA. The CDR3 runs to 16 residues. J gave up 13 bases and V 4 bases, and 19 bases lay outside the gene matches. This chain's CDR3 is CASSSSSGGVRNAEYF. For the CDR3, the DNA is TGTGCCAGCAGCTCATCCTCCGGGGGGGTACGCAACGCGGAGTATTTT.

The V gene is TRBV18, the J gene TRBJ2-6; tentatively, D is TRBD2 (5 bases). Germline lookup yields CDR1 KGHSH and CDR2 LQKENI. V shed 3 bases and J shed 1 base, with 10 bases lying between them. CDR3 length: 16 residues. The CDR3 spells CASSPLGGSGANVLTF. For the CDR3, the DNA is TGTGCCAGCTCACCTTTAGGAGGATCTGGGGCCAACGTCCTGACTTTC.

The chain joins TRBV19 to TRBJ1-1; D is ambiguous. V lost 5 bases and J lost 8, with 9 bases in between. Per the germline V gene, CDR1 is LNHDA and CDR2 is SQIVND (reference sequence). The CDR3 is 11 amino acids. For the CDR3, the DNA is TGTGCCAGTAGTCTACACGGAGAAGCTTTCTTT. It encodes CASSLHGEAFF.